The 26 T cell receptor beta chains listed next were all sequenced from one sample in a study of T cell repertoires in cytomegalovirus infection. TCRdb re-analysed the reads in MiXCR, keeping a single row per CDR3 protein. The profile shows hundreds of thousands of distinct CDR3 sequences, 33% of them singletons. Their antigens remain unidentified. Source: cultured PBMCs, taken from culture after CMV antigen stimulation. The source is a human donor in good health (CMV status not recorded). Some clones in this sample may be carry-over from other donors' samples.

This rearrangement joins TRBV7-8 to TRBJ2-1, with 8 positions matching TRBD2. The junction had 7 bases not matched to a gene; V was cut back by 3 bases and J by 3 bases. The CDR3 loop spans 16 amino acids. The germline V gene encodes CDR1 SGHVS and CDR2 FQNEAQ. CDR3 coding DNA: TGTGCCAGCAGCTTTGTCGGGAGGGCAAACTACAATGAGCAGTTCTTC. As protein: CASSFVGRANYNEQFF.

CDR3 in amino acids: CASRLGGSPSYEQYF. As DNA, the CDR3 is TGTGCCAGCAGACTCGGGGGGAGCCCTTCCTACGAGCAGTACTTC. This chain uses TRBV6-2 or TRBV6-3 with TRBJ2-7, with 7 bases fitting TRBD2. V lost 6 bases, J lost 1 base, and 9 bases stayed unmatched. Germline lookup yields CDR1 MNHEY and CDR2 SVGEGT. There are 15 residues in the CDR3.

The chain recombines TRBV29-1 with TRBJ2-2; no clear D. Germline CDR1 and CDR2: SQVTM and ANQGSEA. The CDR3 totals 11 residues. The V end lost 7 bases, the J end lost 6 bases, and 9 bases lay between the germline ends. The CDR3: CSARSAGELFF. DNA of the CDR3: TGCAGCGCCCGCAGCGCCGGGGAGCTGTTTTTT.

The chain links TRBV15 to TRBJ1-1; D is ambiguous. This CDR3 comprises 14 residues. V was trimmed by 7 bases and J by 0 bases, leaving 12 bases between them. Germline V lookup: CDR1 LNHNV, CDR2 YYDKDF (reference sequence). CDR3 nucleotides: TGTGCCACCAAGGGCGACGGACTGAACACTGAAGCTTTCTTT. Its protein is CATKGDGLNTEAFF. The variable domain in full, completed from reference TRBV15 and TRBJ1-1, reads DAMVIQNPRYQVTQFGKPVTLSCSQTLNHNVMYWYQQKSSQAPKLLFHYYDKDFNNEADTPDNFQSRRPNTSFCFLDIRSPGLGDTAMYLCATKGDGLNTEAFFGQGTRLTVV.

The V call is TRBV28, the J call TRBJ2-2; TRBD2 matches 12 bases. V gave up 4 bases and J gave up 3 bases; unmatched junction bases: 6. Per the germline V gene, CDR1 is MDHEN and CDR2 is SYDVKM. CDR3 size: 17 residues. The CDR3 DNA sequence: TGTGCCAGCAGTTCCCATGGACTAGCGGGGTACACCGGGGAGCTGTTTTTT. Translated, it gives CASSSHGLAGYTGELFF.

The chain joins TRBV12-3 or TRBV12-4 to TRBJ1-1; D is undetermined. V lost 2 bases and J lost 1, with 8 bases in between. The CDR3 is 14 residues long. The DNA of the CDR3 is TGTGCCAGCAGTTTAACCGAGGCGAACACTGAAGCTTTCTTT. Its translation: CASSLTEANTEAFF.

V gene TRBV9 combines with J gene TRBJ2-2; D gene uncertain. The CDR3 is 15 residues long. The V gene lost 0 bases and the J gene lost 0 bases, with 6 bases spanning the gap. The V gene's germline CDR1 is SGDLS and CDR2 YYNGEE. In DNA, the CDR3 is TGTGCCAGCAGCGTAGGTCCAGCGAACACCGGGGAGCTGTTTTTT. It yields the protein CASSVGPANTGELFF. Full variable domain (remainder filled in from reference TRBV9 and TRBJ2-2): DSGVTQTPKHLITATGQRVTLRCSPRSGDLSVYWYQQSLDQGLQFLIQYYNGEERAKGNILERFSAQQFPDLHSELNLSSLELGDSALYFCASSVGPANTGELFFGEGSRLTVL.

In this sample, this clonotype turned up a few times. The chain has TRBV7-2 and TRBJ2-1; TRBD2 aligns across 13 bases. Germline CDR1 and CDR2: SGHTA and FQGNSA. The CDR3 covers 17 residues. Trimming took 2 bases from V and 8 from J; bases not matched to a gene: 9. CDR3 residues: CASSLRTSGRAVDEQFF. The CDR3 DNA reads TGTGCCAGCAGCTTACGCACTAGCGGGAGGGCCGTCGATGAGCAGTTCTTC.

Only a few counts were recorded for this clonotype. The chain links TRBV7-4 to TRBJ1-2, with D perhaps TRBD1 (6 bases). Trimming took 4 bases from V and 7 from J, leaving 13 bases between them. CDR1 and CDR2 (germline): SGHVT, SQSDAQ. This CDR3 has 13 amino acids. The CDR3 spells CASSSIQGGGYTF. CDR3 coding DNA: TGTGCCAGCAGCTCAATACAGGGAGGTGGCTACACCTTC.

In its sample, this clonotype was seen once. A read error may be the cause here, since a much bigger clone is one base away. The missing conserved phenylalanine or tryptophan at the end of this CDR3 makes a read error likely. The genes are TRBV7-2 and TRBJ2-7, with 7 bases that match TRBD2. Per germline, CDR1 SGHTA and CDR2 FQGNSA. V gave up 5 bases and J gave up 5 bases; unmatched junction bases: 9. The CDR3 has 14 residues. The CDR3 DNA reads TGTGCCAGCAGCCCCCCGGGACTATTGAACGAGCAGTACCTC. Protein: CASSPPGLLNEQYL.

This clonotype was detected a few times. The chain recombines TRBV28 with TRBJ1-1; TRBD1 agrees at 8 bases. Germline V gene sequence: CDR1 MDHEN, CDR2 SYDVKM. This CDR3 comprises 11 residues. Losses at the gene ends were 10 bases for V and 6 bases for J; bases not matched to a gene: 4. CDR3 sequence reads: CATRQGPEAFF. CDR3 bases: TGTGCCACCCGACAGGGGCCTGAAGCTTTCTTT.

This clonotype has ten or more counts. The V gene is TRBV7-6, the J gene TRBJ2-1, with 8 bases identical to TRBD2. There are 15 residues in the CDR3. In germline, CDR1 is SGHVS, CDR2 FNYEAQ. J gave up 8 bases and V 2 bases, and 8 bases lay outside the gene matches. The CDR3 DNA reads TGTGCCAGCAGCTTAATAAGCGGGAGAGGCGATGAGCAGTTCTTC. Its protein is CASSLISGRGDEQFF.

This clonotype has at least ten counts. The chain uses TRBV7-4 and TRBJ1-4; D unclear. The CDR3 contains 19 residues. Germline assignment: CDR1 SGHVT and CDR2 SQSDAQ. V lost 2 bases and J 7 bases, leaving 26 bases between the germline ends. CDR3 in DNA: TGTGCCAGCAGCTTACGTGGGCCGAGGGTATGGTTGGGGTGTGAAAAACTGTTTTTT. Its translation: CASSLRGPRVWLGCEKLFF. The variable domain in full, with the rest retrieved from reference TRBV7-4 and TRBJ1-4, is GAGVSQSPRYKVAKRGRDVALRCDSISGHVTLYWYRQTLGQGSEVLTYSQSDAQRDKSGRPSGRFSAERPERSVSTLKIQRTEQGDSAVYLCASSLRGPRVWLGCEKLFFGSGTQLSVL.

This CDR3 reads CASRLGQTYGYTF. CDR3 in DNA: TGTGCCAGCAGATTAGGACAGACCTATGGCTACACCTTC. The chain has TRBV6-2 or TRBV6-3 and TRBJ1-2, with TRBD1 as a possible D gene (6 bases). The CDR3 is 13 amino acids. Trimming removed 6 bases from V and 4 bases from J, with 12 bases in between. Germline values: CDR1 MNHEY, CDR2 SVGEGT.

This chain joins TRBV19 and TRBJ2-1; 9 bases map to TRBD2. Germline CDR1 reads LNHDA; CDR2 reads SQIVND (reference sequence). V trimming: 0 bases; J trimming: 5 bases; junction bases outside the gene matches: 8. This CDR3 comprises 17 residues. In DNA, the CDR3 is TGTGCCAGTAGTATAGATATCGTAGTAGCGGGAGACAATGAGCAGTTCTTC. It encodes CASSIDIVVAGDNEQFF.

This chain connects TRBV10-3 to TRBJ2-7; TRBD1 matches at 7 bases. The CDR3 consists of 12 residues. With 6 bases clipped from V and 5 bases from J, the junction kept 4 bases outside the gene matches. In germline, CDR1 is ENHRY, CDR2 SYGVKD. CDR3 sequence reads: CAISKTGNEQYF. CDR3 coding DNA: TGTGCCATCAGCAAGACAGGGAACGAGCAGTACTTC.

There are many counts of this clonotype. This sequence joins TRBV7-8 and TRBJ1-4; D not resolved. Germline values: CDR1 SGHVS, CDR2 FQNEAQ. This CDR3 has 14 amino acids. The V gene lost 1 base and the J gene lost 4 bases, with 7 bases spanning the gap. CDR3 nucleotide sequence: TGTGCCAGCAGCTTAGGGCACCTTAATGAAAAACTGTTTTTT. Amino acid sequence: CASSLGHLNEKLFF.

The chain combines TRBV12-3 or TRBV12-4 with TRBJ1-5; D call uncertain. V was shortened by 3 bases and J by 6 bases, with 12 bases between the two germline ends. The CDR3 is made up of 14 amino acids. The CDR3 region has the DNA TGTGCCAGCAGTTTCAAGTGGGAGGGTCAGCCCCAGCATTTT. It is translated as CASSFKWEGQPQHF.

This chain connects TRBV6-2 or TRBV6-3 to TRBJ2-7, with unresolved D. From germline, CDR1 is MNHEY and CDR2 SVGEGT. The CDR3 length is 15 residues. Trimming removed 4 bases at V and 0 bases at J, with 13 bases between. CDR3 region: CASSLSAFSSYEQYV. CDR3 DNA sequence: TGTGCCAGCAGTTTATCGGCTTTCAGCTCCTACGAGCAGTACGTC.

The chain links TRBV28 to TRBJ1-2; D possibly corresponds to TRBD1 (5 bases). The CDR3 totals 15 residues. The germline V gene encodes CDR1 MDHEN and CDR2 SYDVKM. V was shortened by 6 bases and J by 8 bases, with 22 bases between the two germline ends. DNA for the CDR3: TGTGCCAGCAGCCTTTTGACAGCCCGGGCTGAGGGCTACACCTTC. Translated: CASSLLTARAEGYTF.

The chain has TRBV28 and TRBJ2-2; D might be TRBD2 (8 bases). Trimming took off 7 bases at V and 8 bases at J, with 26 bases between the two ends. The CDR3 has 17 residues. The V gene's germline CDR1 is MDHEN and CDR2 SYDVKM. CDR3 bases: TGTGCCAGCAACCACGCAGGGGGTGGCGGGAGGACAGGGGAGCTGTTTTTT. Amino acids: CASNHAGGGGRTGELFF.

This clonotype was seen more than once but under ten times. The V and J genes are TRBV12-3 or TRBV12-4 and TRBJ2-2; D is possibly TRBD2 (6 bases). The CDR3 has 15 amino acids. V lost 11 bases and J 3 bases, leaving 19 bases between the germline ends. The CDR3 sequence: CAASNRGSDTGELFF. CDR3 DNA sequence: TGTGCCGCCTCAAACCGGGGGTCGGACACCGGGGAGCTGTTTTTT.

The chain recombines TRBV2 with TRBJ2-7; 12 bases are a match to TRBD2. This CDR3 is built from 15 residues. V trimming: 7 bases; J trimming: 4 bases; junction bases outside the gene matches: 8. The germline V gene has CDR1 SNHLY and CDR2 FYNNEI. The DNA for the CDR3 is TGTGCCAGCACGCCCCGGACTAGCGGGATGTACGAGCAGTACGTC. Translated, it gives CASTPRTSGMYEQYV.

This clonotype was recorded many times. The V gene is TRBV7-2, the J gene TRBJ2-6; TRBD2 is a possible D gene (6 bases). The CDR3 length is 12 residues. CDR1 and CDR2 from the germline V gene are SGHTA and FQGNSA. V gave up 10 bases and J gave up 4 bases, with 8 bases separating them. In nucleotides, the CDR3 is TGTGCCACCGCGGGGGGGGCCAACGTCCTGACTTTC. Amino acid sequence: CATAGGANVLTF.

The chain employs TRBV11-1 and TRBJ2-2; a possible D gene is TRBD2 (5 bases). The CDR3 contains 15 residues. CDR1 is SGHAT and CDR2 is FQDESV in the germline V gene (reference sequence). V was pared by 1 base and J by 4 bases, with 10 bases between. This chain's CDR3 is CASSLEAGSTGELFF. The CDR3 DNA reads TGTGCCAGCAGCTTAGAGGCGGGCAGCACCGGGGAGCTGTTTTTT. Full variable domain (rest looked up from reference TRBV11-1 and TRBJ2-2): EAEVAQSPRYKITEKSQAVAFWCDPISGHATLYWYRQILGQGPELLVQFQDESVVDDSQLPKDRFSAERLKGVDSTLKIQPAELGDSAMYLCASSLEAGSTGELFFGEGSRLTVL.

This clonotype turned up a few times. The rearrangement uses TRBV27 and TRBJ1-2, with D unclear. Germline CDR1 MNHEY, CDR2 SMNVEV (reference sequence). CDR3 length: 15 residues. V lost 3 bases to trimming and J lost 7 bases, with 18 bases between them. The DNA for the CDR3 is TGTGCCAGCAGTTTGGACGGACGGAGGAAATCTGGCTACACCTTC. Amino acid sequence: CASSLDGRRKSGYTF.